This T cell receptor beta chain stems from a study of T cells in Graves' hyperthyroidism and ophthalmopathy. RNA transcripts gave rise to amplified TCR beta CDR3 regions. The study used the HTBI primer set for a first-round RT-PCR of the TCR CDR3. TCRdb independently ran MiXCR on the multiplex PCR reads; one entry per CDR3 protein. The sample includes about 400,000 distinct CDR3 sequences, more than 12% of them seen just once. This clonotype was seen at least ten times. Its matching antigen is unknown. V was clipped by 6 bases and J by 6 bases, with 19 bases between them. The CDR3 extends over 15 amino acids. Study outcomes and limitations: In validation, the model predicted ophthalmopathy. These predictions came a median about 6.5 months before onset. Blood samples included most of the expanded thyroid clonotypes exceeding 0.001.

The chain joins TRBV12-3 or TRBV12-4 to TRBJ2-3; D might be TRBD1 (6 bases). This clonotype was obtained from a man aged 50-60 years with Graves' ophthalmopathy. The material sequenced was blood. As DNA, the CDR3 is TGTGCCAGCAGCCCTACTACAGGGCCGGCGGATACGCAGTATTTT. Translating it yields CASSPTTGPADTQYF.